This T cell receptor (beta chain) was profiled in a study of T cells in Graves' hyperthyroidism and ophthalmopathy. This clonotype was recorded at least ten times. Its cognate antigen is unknown. The investigators amplified TCR beta CDR3 regions from RNA transcripts. Initially, a first-round RT-PCR of the TCR CDR3 employed the HTBI primer set. TCRdb itself ran the multiplex PCR reads through MiXCR, one entry per CDR3 protein. The sample contains hundreds of thousands of distinct CDR3 sequences, approximately 15% of which appear only once. CDR1 and CDR2 (germline): LGHNT, FRNRAP. The CDR3 has 15 amino acids. The J segment lost 5 bases and the V segment lost 5 bases, leaving 7 bases of the junction unmatched. Findings and caveats of the study: Peripheral blood also featured most of the thyroid clonotypes expanded above 0.001.

The receptor comes from a woman between 18 and 29 years old with Graves' hyperthyroidism. The sample comprised blood. The chain combines TRBV12-5 with TRBJ2-7; 12 bases fit TRBD2. The CDR3: CASGTGLAGQDEQYF. The CDR3 bases are TGTGCTAGTGGTACCGGACTAGCGGGGCAGGACGAGCAGTACTTC.